This TCR beta chain was recorded in a study of cytomegalovirus exposure and HLA in healthy donors. Study-level findings and limits: Using a false discovery rate of 0.05, a later analysis showed that 16,951 TCR beta sequences were associated with HLA alleles. Most CMV-associated TCR beta chains appeared HLA-restricted in a later analysis.

The PCR used 60 Vbeta and 13 Jbeta primers. In the authors' workflow: An analysis performed later counted 73 million or so unique TCR beta chains (roughly 9.9 million of them shared). Profiled with immunoSEQ multiplex PCR; TCRdb holds only in-frame clones, not every one. V and J calls and clone size are those listed in that table; D and trimming were worked out from the DNA. The sample spans under 150,000 clones; the ten largest clones claim 1.5% to 1.8%. J lost 4 bases, V lost 3 bases, and 7 bases had no gene match. The CDR3 totals 15 residues. Germline loops: CDR1 SGHRS, CDR2 YFSETQ. Details on this clone: Its antigen remains unidentified.

J is TRBJ1-1 and V is TRBV5-1; TRBD1 aligns across 9 bases. Input material: PBMCs. This sequence was found in a middle-aged woman in good health and CMV-seronegative. The CDR3 loop is CASSSGQGQVTEAFF. In nucleotides, the CDR3 is TGCGCCAGCAGCTCCGGACAGGGGCAGGTCACTGAAGCTTTCTTT.